The 23 T cell receptor beta chains given below trace back to one sample, sequenced in a study of T cells in Graves' hyperthyroidism and ophthalmopathy. TCR beta CDR3 region amplification was performed from RNA transcripts. The HTBI primer set was used in a first-round RT-PCR of the TCR CDR3. One entry per CDR3 protein, called by TCRdb with MiXCR from the multiplex PCR reads. The table lists about 290,000 distinct CDR3 sequences, roughly 13% of them singletons. The sample consisted of blood. The receptor source for this set is a woman in her twenties or thirties with Graves' hyperthyroidism that later progressed to Graves' ophthalmopathy.

The table lists this clonotype with a few counts. This chain joins TRBV6-1 and TRBJ2-1; 8 nucleotides line up with TRBD2. V shed 5 bases, J shed 12 bases, and the junction held 18 bases outside the gene matches. This CDR3 is 16 amino acids long. Per the germline V gene, CDR1 is MNHNS and CDR2 is SASEGT. CDR3 bases: TGTGCCAGCAGTCCTACCCCTGCGGGGGGAGGCCCCGGGCAGTTCTTC. The encoded protein is CASSPTPAGGGPGQFF.

This clonotype was found many times. The CDR3 region is CSATLRLTDEQYF. The DNA for the CDR3 is TGCAGTGCTACACTACGTTTGACCGACGAGCAGTACTTC. The chain carries TRBV20-1 and TRBJ2-7, with no clear D. The CDR3 sequence is 13 residues long. Trimming took 4 bases from V and 5 from J, leaving 15 bases between them. Looked up from germline, CDR1 is DFQATT and CDR2 is SNEGSKA (reference sequence).

The chain recombines TRBV9 with TRBJ2-1, with TRBD2 as a possible D gene (7 bases). The CDR3 is made up of 16 amino acids. The V gene lost 4 bases and the J gene lost 0 bases, with 14 bases spanning the gap. Germline V gives CDR1 SGDLS, CDR2 YYNGEE. This CDR3 reads CASSKGGGRSYNEQFF. The DNA for the CDR3 is TGTGCCAGCAGCAAGGGGGGGGGGCGCTCCTACAATGAGCAGTTCTTC.

The V and J genes are TRBV12-3 or TRBV12-4 and TRBJ1-5; 7 bases agree with TRBD1. Losses at the gene ends were 1 base for V and 7 bases for J; bases not matched to a gene: 7. This CDR3 contains 15 residues. The CDR3 DNA follows: TGTGCCAGCAGTTTAGTCAGGGGGGCCGGGCAGCCCCAGCATTTT. Protein product: CASSLVRGAGQPQHF.

This chain joins TRBV7-9 and TRBJ2-4; weak D call: TRBD2 (5 bases). Germline assignment: CDR1 SEHNR and CDR2 FQNEAQ (reference sequence). Trimming removed 4 bases from V and 7 bases from J, with 17 bases in between. The CDR3 is 15 amino acids. This CDR3 reads CASSWMNARRNIQYF. In DNA, the CDR3 is TGTGCCAGCAGCTGGATGAACGCACGGAGGAACATTCAGTACTTC.

There are a few counts of this clonotype. The chain is built from TRBV29-1 and TRBJ2-5; no reliable D call. The CDR3 loop spans 13 amino acids. Trimming removed 7 bases from V and 5 bases from J, with 17 bases in between. Germline values: CDR1 SQVTM, CDR2 ANQGSEA. In DNA form, the CDR3 reads TGCAGCGCCTCAGGCCCCCCCGACGAGACCCAGTACTTC. Residues: CSASGPPDETQYF.

This clonotype was observed many times. This chain links TRBV12-3 or TRBV12-4 with TRBJ2-7; weak D call: TRBD1 (5 bases). This CDR3 contains 13 residues. Trimming left V 3 bases short and J 6 bases short, with 12 bases between. This CDR3 reads CASSFQGWGEQYF. For the CDR3, the DNA is TGTGCCAGCAGTTTCCAGGGATGGGGCGAGCAGTACTTC.

In this sample, this clonotype turned up a few times. The V and J genes are TRBV30 and TRBJ2-1; a possible D gene is TRBD2 (6 bases). The CDR3 spans 13 residues. Per germline, CDR1 GTSNPN and CDR2 SVGIG (reference sequence). The V and J ends lost 5 bases and 7 bases respectively, with 15 bases between them. The CDR3, as DNA: TGTGCCTGGTCGGGACTCCTCGGGAATGAGCAGTTCTTC. Residues: CAWSGLLGNEQFF.

This clonotype was counted at least ten times. CDR3 DNA: TGTGCCAGCAGCACCATAGGGGAGCAGTTCTTC. It encodes CASSTIGEQFF. The rearrangement joins TRBV5-6 to TRBJ2-1; the D is unclear. CDR1 and CDR2 (germline): SGHDT, YYEEEE. CDR3 length equals 11 residues. V was shortened by 4 bases and J by 10 bases, with 9 bases between the two germline ends.

J is TRBJ2-1 and V is TRBV19, with D possibly being TRBD2 (5 bases). The V end was cut by 3 bases, the J end by 0 bases, with 9 bases between. The germline V gene has CDR1 LNHDA and CDR2 SQIVND (reference sequence). The CDR3 is 15 amino acids. The CDR3 loop reads CASSIGGLSYNEQFF. The CDR3 DNA sequence: TGTGCCAGTAGTATTGGTGGACTCTCCTACAATGAGCAGTTCTTC.

Ten or more counts support this clonotype. The chain recombines TRBV3-1 with TRBJ2-2; D remains unclear. This CDR3 comprises 16 residues. Trimming stripped 0 bases from V and 0 bases from J, with 8 bases between. Germline values: CDR1 LGHDT, CDR2 YNNKEL (reference sequence). The CDR3 nucleotides are TGTGCCAGCAGCCAAGATCAGGCAGCGAACACCGGGGAGCTGTTTTTT. It specifies CASSQDQAANTGELFF.

This clonotype was recorded at least ten times. The V and J genes are TRBV30 and TRBJ2-1, with 11 bases matching TRBD2. Germline V gene lookup returns CDR1 GTSNPN and CDR2 SVGIG (reference sequence). This CDR3 has 15 residues. V gave up 2 bases and J gave up 3 bases; unmatched junction bases: 3. CDR3 sequence reads: CAWSYGTSGYNEQFF. Here the CDR3 DNA reads TGTGCCTGGAGTTACGGGACTAGCGGCTACAATGAGCAGTTCTTC.

This clonotype occurred many times. V is TRBV7-9 and J is TRBJ1-1; 9 nucleotides line up with TRBD1. V shed 5 bases, J shed 0 bases, and the junction held 19 bases outside the gene matches. The germline CDR1 and CDR2 sequences are SEHNR and FQNEAQ (reference sequence). This CDR3 is built from 20 residues. DNA of the CDR3: TGTGCCAGCAGCCACATTATACTTAGGACAGGGGTAAGGATGAACACTGAAGCTTTCTTT. This codes for CASSHIILRTGVRMNTEAFF.

This clonotype was observed at least ten times. This chain links TRBV6-1 with TRBJ1-5; 9 bases line up with TRBD1. Per germline, CDR1 MNHNS and CDR2 SASEGT. The junction had 6 bases not matched to a gene; V was cut back by 2 bases and J by 4 bases. This CDR3 is built from 16 residues. The CDR3 DNA sequence: TGTGCCAGCAGTGAACCGTCTGGGACAGGGAATCAGCCCCAGCATTTT. This codes for CASSEPSGTGNQPQHF.

This clonotype appeared a few times. The V and J genes are TRBV6-5 and TRBJ1-4, with TRBD1 identical over 10 bases. This CDR3 spans 15 amino acids. Germline V gene sequence: CDR1 MNHEY, CDR2 SVGAGI. Trimming took 1 base from V and 5 from J; bases not matched to a gene: 1. The CDR3 coding sequence is TGTGCCAGCAGTTACTGGGGACAGGGGAATGAAAAACTGTTTTTT. This gives the protein CASSYWGQGNEKLFF.

This clonotype was observed at least ten times. The chain recombines TRBV30 with TRBJ1-2; a weak D match, TRBD1 (5 bases). Germline assignment: CDR1 GTSNPN and CDR2 SVGIG (reference sequence). The CDR3 is 12 residues long. The V end lost 3 bases, the J end lost 7 bases, and 12 bases lay between the germline ends. Here the CDR3 reads CAWRVRRGGYTF. The CDR3 DNA is TGTGCCTGGAGGGTTAGAAGGGGTGGCTACACCTTC.

The J gene is TRBJ2-1, the V gene TRBV5-1; D possibly corresponds to TRBD2 (5 bases). V lost 6 bases, J lost 8 bases, and 18 bases lay in between. The CDR3 loop spans 14 amino acids. Germline values: CDR1 SGHRS, CDR2 YFSETQ. The CDR3 protein is CASTPYRAGDEQFF. CDR3 nucleotide sequence: TGCGCCAGCACCCCATATCGCGCGGGCGATGAGCAGTTCTTC. Using reference TRBV5-1 and TRBJ2-1 for the parts outside the CDR3, the full variable domain is KAGVTQTPRYLIKTRGQQVTLSCSPISGHRSVSWYQQTPGQGLQFLFEYFSETQRNKGNFPGRFSGRQFSNSRSEMNVSTLELGDSALYLCASTPYRAGDEQFFGPGTRLTVL.

This clonotype showed up many times. This chain uses TRBV9 with TRBJ2-7, with 9 bases identical to TRBD2. The germline gives CDR1 SGDLS, CDR2 YYNGEE. J was trimmed by 7 bases and V by 2 bases; bases with no gene match: 7. This CDR3 contains 14 residues. CDR3 in DNA: TGTGCCAGCAGCGTTTCGACTAGCGGAAGGGAGCAGTACTTC. Translation: CASSVSTSGREQYF.

This clonotype occurred a few times. Given a much more abundant clone one base away, this may be a read error. The rearrangement joins TRBV11-2 to TRBJ2-7; a possible D gene is TRBD1 (5 bases). CDR1 and CDR2 (germline): SGHAT, FQNNGV. V was pared by 4 bases and J by 0 bases, with 10 bases between. CDR3 length: 14 amino acids. CDR3 DNA: TGTGCCAGCAGCTCGAGCAGGGCCTCCTACGAGCAGTACTTC. Translating gives CASSSSRASYEQYF.

This clonotype appeared many times. The V gene is TRBV2, the J gene TRBJ2-2, with D tentatively TRBD2 (5 bases). Trimming pared 7 bases from V and 1 base from J, leaving 10 bases between. This CDR3 comprises 14 residues. Germline CDR1 SNHLY, CDR2 FYNNEI. CDR3 sequence reads: CASKFTRNTGELFF. Written as DNA, the CDR3 is TGTGCCAGCAAATTTACTAGGAACACCGGGGAGCTGTTTTTT.

Turning to this clonotype: This may come from a read error, since a much larger clone is one base off. Because it lacks the conserved phenylalanine or tryptophan at the end, this CDR3 is likely a read error. The V gene is TRBV4-1, the J gene TRBJ2-1; D is uncertain. Germline V gene data show CDR1 as MGHRA and CDR2 as YSYEKL. The V end lost 7 bases, the J end lost 3 bases, and 16 bases lay between the germline ends. The CDR3 is 15 amino acids. CDR3 nucleotides: TGCGCCAGCACGGGCCTCCACGATGGCTACAATGAGCAGTTCCTC. Protein sequence: CASTGLHDGYNEQFL.

This clonotype has at least ten counts. The chain has TRBV20-1 and TRBJ1-2; D gene ambiguous. Looked up from germline, CDR1 is DFQATT and CDR2 is SNEGSKA (reference sequence). V was clipped by 0 bases and J by 0 bases, with 11 bases between them. This CDR3 region has 15 residues. The CDR3 DNA follows: TGCAGTGCTAGAGATAACGGCAGGACTAACTATGGCTACACCTTC. Translated: CSARDNGRTNYGYTF.

This clonotype was recorded a few times. V is TRBV6-1 and J is TRBJ2-1, with D unresolved. Trimming pared 6 bases from V and 0 bases from J, leaving 12 bases between. Germline V gives CDR1 MNHNS, CDR2 SASEGT. The CDR3 runs 15 residues. CDR3 residues: CASRRDSSSYNEQFF. In DNA, the CDR3 is TGTGCCAGCAGAAGAGACTCGAGCTCCTACAATGAGCAGTTCTTC.